The text below deals with one T cell receptor (beta chain). The antigen remains unidentified. These data come from a study of T cells after yellow fever vaccination. For the study at large: Preparation of fractions with low cell numbers was performed using SMART-Seq v4 Ultra Low Input. Study results and caveats: Most primary-vaccination clones recurred post-booster (roughly 96% CD4, more than 85% CD8).

Conversion of TCR transcripts into cDNA relied on 5'RACE template switching, which added a universal primer site and UMIs. TCRdb recomputed calls from the 5' RACE reads with MiXCR, one row per CDR3 protein. The table has roughly 74,000 distinct CDR3 sequences, approximately 6.5% seen once; the top ten hold about 33%. The CDR3 has 16 amino acids. Trimming left V 5 bases short and J 0 bases short, with 14 bases between. CDR1 and CDR2 (germline): SEHNR, FQNEAQ (reference sequence). The input for sequencing was CD8+ T cells sorted from PBMCs, taken around 5 days after the first yellow fever vaccination. This chain links TRBV7-9 with TRBJ1-3; the D gene is possibly TRBD1 (6 bases). The sequence was obtained from a young man who received the YFV17D yellow fever vaccine. The CDR3, as DNA: TGTGCCAGCAGCCCCAGAGGGGGGAACTCTGGAAACACCATATATTTT. This translates into CASSPRGGNSGNTIYF.